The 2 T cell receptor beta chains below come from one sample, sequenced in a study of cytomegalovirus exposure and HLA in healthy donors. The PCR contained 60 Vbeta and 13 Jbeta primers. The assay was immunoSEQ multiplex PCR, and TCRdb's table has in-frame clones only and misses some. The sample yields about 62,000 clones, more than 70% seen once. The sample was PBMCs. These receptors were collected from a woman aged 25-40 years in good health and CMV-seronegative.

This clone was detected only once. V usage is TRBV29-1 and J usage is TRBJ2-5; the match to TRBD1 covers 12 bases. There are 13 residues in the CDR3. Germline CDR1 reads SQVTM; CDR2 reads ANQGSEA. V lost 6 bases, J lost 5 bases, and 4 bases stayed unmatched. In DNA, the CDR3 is TGCAGCGTGGGACAGGGGGCGGGGGAGACCCAGTACTTC. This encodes CSVGQGAGETQYF.

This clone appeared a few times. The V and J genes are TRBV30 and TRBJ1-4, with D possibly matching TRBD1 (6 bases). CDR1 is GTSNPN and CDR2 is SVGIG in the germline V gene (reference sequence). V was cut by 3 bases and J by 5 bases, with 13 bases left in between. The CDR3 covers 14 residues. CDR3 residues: CAWRRGAINEKLFF. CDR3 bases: TGTGCCTGGAGGCGGGGGGCCATAAATGAAAAACTGTTTTTT.